This is a list of T cell receptor beta chains from one sample in a study of blood T cell repertoires in COVID-19. Clones were read by immunoSEQ multiplex PCR, and TCRdb kept only the in-frame ones, dropping some. The table includes 90,000 to 120,000 clones, about four fifths detected once. Sequencing was carried out using peripheral blood. The receptors derive from a man aged 60-69 years with acute or convalescent COVID-19. Both conserved end residues are trimmed from each CDR3.

12,TRBV3-1/TRBV3-2,ASSLLQGAPGYT
14,TRBV4-1,ASSFRPRVPRHEQY
14,TRBV11-3,ASRDPRGRDTGELF
12,TRBV6-1,ASSESGLTDTQY
9,TRBV7-9,ASSGAYEQY
14,TRBV21-1,ASSQGAGAANYGYT
10,TRBV19,ASSRTPLGYT
13,TRBV2,ASSEEVGVTGELF
10,TRBV4-3,ASSPMTGEAF
10,TRBV12-3/TRBV12-4,AQGGANTEAF